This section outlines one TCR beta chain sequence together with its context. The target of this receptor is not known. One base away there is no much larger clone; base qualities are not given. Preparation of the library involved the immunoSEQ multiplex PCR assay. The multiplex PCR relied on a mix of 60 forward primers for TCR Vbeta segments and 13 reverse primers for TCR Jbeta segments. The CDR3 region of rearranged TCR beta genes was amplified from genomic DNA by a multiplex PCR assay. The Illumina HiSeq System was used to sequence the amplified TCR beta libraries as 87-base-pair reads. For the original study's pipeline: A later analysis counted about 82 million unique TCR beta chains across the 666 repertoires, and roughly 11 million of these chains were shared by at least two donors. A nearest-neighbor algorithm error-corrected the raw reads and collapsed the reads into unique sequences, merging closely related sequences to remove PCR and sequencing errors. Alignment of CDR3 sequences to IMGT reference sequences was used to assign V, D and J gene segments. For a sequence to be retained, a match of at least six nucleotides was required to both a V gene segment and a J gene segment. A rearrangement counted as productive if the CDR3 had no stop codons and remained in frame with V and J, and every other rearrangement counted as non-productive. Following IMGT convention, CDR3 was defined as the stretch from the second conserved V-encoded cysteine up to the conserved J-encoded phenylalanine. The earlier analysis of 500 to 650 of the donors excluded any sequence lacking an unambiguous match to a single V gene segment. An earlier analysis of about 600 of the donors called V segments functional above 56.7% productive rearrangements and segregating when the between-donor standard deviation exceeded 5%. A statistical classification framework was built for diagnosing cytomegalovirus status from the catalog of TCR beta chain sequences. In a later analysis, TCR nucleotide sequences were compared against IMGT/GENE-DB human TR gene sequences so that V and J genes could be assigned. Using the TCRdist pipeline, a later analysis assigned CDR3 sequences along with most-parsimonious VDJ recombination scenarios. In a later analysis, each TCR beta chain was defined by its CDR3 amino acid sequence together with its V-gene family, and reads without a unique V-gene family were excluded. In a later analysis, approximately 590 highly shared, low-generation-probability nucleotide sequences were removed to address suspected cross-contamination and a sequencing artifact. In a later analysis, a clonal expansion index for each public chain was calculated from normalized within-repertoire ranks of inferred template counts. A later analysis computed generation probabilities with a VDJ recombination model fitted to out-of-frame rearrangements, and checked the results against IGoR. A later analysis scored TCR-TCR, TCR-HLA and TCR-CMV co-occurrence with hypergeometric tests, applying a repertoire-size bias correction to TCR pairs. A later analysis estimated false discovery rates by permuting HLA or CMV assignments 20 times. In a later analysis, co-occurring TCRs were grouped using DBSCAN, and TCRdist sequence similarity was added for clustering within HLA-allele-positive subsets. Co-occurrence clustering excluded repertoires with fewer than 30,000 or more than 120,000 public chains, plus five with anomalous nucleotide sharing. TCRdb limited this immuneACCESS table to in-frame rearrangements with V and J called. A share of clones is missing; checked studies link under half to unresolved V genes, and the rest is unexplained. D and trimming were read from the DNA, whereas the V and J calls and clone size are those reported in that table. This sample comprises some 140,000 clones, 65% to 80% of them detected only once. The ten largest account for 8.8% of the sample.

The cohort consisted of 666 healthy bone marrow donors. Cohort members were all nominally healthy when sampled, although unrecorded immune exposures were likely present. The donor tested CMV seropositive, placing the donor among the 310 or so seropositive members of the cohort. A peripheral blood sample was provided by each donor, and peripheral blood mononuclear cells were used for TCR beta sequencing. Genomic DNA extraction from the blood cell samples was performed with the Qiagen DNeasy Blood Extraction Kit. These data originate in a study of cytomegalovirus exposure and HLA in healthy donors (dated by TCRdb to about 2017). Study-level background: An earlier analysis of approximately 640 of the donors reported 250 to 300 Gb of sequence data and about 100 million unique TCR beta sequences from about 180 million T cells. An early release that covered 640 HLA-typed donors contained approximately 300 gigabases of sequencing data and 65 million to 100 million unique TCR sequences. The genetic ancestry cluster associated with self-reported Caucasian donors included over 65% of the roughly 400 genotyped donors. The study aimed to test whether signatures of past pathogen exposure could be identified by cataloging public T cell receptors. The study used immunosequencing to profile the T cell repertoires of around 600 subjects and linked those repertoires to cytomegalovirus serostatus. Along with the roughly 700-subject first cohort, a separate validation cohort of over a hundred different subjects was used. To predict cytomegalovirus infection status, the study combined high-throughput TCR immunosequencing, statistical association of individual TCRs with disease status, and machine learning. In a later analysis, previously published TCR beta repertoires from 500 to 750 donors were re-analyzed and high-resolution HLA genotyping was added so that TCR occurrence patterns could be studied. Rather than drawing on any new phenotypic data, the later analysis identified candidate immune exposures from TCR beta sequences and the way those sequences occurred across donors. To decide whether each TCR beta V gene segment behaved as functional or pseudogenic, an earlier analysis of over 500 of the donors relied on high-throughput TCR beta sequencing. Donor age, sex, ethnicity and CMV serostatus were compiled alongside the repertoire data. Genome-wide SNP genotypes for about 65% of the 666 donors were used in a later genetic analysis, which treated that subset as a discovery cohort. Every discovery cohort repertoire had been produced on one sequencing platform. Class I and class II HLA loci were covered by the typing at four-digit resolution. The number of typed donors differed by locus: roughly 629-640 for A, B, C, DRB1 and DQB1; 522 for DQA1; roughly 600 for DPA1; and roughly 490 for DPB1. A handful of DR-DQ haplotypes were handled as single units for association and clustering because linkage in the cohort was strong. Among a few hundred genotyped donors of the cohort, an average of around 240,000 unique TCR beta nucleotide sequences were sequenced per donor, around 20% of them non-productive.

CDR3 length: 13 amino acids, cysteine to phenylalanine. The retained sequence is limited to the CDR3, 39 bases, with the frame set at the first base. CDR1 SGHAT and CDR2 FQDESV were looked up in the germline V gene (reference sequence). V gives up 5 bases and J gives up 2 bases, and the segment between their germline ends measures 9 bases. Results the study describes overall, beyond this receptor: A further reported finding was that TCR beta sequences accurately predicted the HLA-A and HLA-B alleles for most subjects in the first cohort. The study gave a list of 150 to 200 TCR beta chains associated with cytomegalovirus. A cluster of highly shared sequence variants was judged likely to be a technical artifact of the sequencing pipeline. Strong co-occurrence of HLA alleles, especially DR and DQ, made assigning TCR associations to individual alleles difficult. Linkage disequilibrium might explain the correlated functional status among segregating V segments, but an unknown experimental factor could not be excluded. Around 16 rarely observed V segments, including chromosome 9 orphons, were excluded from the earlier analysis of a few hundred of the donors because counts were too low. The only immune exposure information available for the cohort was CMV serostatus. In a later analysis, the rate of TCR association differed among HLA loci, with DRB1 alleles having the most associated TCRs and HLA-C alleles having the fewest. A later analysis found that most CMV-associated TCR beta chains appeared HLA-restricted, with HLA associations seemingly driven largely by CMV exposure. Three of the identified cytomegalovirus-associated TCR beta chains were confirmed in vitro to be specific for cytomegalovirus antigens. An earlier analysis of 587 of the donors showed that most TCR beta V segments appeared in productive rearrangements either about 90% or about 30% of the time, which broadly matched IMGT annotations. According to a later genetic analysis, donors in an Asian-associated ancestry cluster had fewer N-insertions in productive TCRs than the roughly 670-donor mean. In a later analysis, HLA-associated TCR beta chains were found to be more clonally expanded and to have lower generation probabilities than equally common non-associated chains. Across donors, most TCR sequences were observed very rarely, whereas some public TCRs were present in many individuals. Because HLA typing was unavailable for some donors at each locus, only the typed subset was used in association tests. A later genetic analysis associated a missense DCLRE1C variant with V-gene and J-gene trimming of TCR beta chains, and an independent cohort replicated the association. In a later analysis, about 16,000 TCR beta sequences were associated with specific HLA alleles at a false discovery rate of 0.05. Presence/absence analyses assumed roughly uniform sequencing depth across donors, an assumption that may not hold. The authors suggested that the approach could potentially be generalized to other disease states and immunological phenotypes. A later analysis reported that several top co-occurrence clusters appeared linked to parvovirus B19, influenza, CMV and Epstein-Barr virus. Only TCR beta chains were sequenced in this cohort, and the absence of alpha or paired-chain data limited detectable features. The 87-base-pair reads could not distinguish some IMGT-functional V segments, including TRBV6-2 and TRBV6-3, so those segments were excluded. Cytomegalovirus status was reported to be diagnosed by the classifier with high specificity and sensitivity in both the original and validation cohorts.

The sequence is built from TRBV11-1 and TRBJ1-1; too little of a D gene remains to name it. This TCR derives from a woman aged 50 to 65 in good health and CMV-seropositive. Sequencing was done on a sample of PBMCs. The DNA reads TGTGCCAGCAGCAGAGAGTACAACACTGAAGCTTTCTTT. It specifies CASSREYNTEAFF.